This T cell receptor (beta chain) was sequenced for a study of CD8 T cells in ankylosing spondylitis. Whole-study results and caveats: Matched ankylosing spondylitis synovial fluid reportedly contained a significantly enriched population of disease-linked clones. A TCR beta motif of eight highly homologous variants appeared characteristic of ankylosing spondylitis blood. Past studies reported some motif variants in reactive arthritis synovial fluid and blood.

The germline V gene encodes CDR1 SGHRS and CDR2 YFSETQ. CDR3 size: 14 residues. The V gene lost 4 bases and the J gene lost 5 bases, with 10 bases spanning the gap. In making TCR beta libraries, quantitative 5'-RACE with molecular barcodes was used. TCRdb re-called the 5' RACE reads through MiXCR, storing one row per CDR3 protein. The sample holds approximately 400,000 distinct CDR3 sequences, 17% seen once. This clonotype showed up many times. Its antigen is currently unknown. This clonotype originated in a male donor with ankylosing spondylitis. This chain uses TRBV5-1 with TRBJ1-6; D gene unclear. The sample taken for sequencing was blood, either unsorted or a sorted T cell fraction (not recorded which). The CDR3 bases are TGCGCCAGCAGCCCGGTGGTGAATAATTCACCCCTCCACTTT. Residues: CASSPVVNNSPLHF.